This note documents a single TCR beta chain sequence. Sequencing used immunoSEQ multiplex PCR; TCRdb keeps in-frame clones, though not all of them. The table lists fewer than 80,000 clones, 70% to 90% of them singletons. This sample is part of a study of OX40 agonist ivuxolimab in advanced cancers. Overall study: Among those enrolled, mean age was 60 years (range 23 to 79) and 75% to 90% were male.

This sequence originates from an adult with an advanced solid tumor such as melanoma, head and neck, liver or kidney cancer. The source material was CD4+ or CD8+ T cells sorted from blood, sampled in a trial of the OX40 agonist ivuxolimab.

CDR3 coding DNA: TGTGCCAGCAGCTTGGAACTAGCATCAGATACGCAGTATTTT. Its protein is CASSLELASDTQYF. The V gene is TRBV5-4, the J gene TRBJ2-3; possibly TRBD2 for D (6 bases). The germline V gene has CDR1 SGHNT and CDR2 YYREEE (reference sequence). This CDR3 contains 14 residues. Trimming shortened V by 0 bases and J by 4 bases, and 9 bases separated the two germline ends. Drawing the rest from reference TRBV5-4 and TRBJ2-3, the complete variable domain is ETGVTQSPTHLIKTRGQQVTLRCSSQSGHNTVSWYQQALGQGPQFIFQYYREEENGRGNFPPRFSGLQFPNYSSELNVNALELDDSALYLCASSLELASDTQYFGPGTRLTVL.